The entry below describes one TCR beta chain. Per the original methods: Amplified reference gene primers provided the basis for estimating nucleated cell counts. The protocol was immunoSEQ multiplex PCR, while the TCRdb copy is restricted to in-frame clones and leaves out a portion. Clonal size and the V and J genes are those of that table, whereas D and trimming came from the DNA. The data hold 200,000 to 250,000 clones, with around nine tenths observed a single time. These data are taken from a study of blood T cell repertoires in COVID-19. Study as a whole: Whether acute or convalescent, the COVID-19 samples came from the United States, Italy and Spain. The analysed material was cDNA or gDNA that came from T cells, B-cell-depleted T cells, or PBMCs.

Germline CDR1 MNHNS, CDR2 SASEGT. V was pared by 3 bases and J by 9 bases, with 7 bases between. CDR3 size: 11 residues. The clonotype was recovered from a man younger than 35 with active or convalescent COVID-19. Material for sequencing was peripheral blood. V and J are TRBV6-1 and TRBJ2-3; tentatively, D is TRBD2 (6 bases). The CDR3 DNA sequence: TGTGCCAGCAGTGAGCGGGGCACGCAGTATTTT. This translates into CASSERGTQYF.